The 18 T cell receptor beta chains below were found in one sample sequenced in a study of blood T cells in healthy people across ages. Through a sample-barcoded 5' primer and a J-beta primer mix, a second PCR was run for roughly 7 to 12 cycles. TCRdb reanalysed the 5' RACE reads using MiXCR and keeps one entry per CDR3 protein. The sample carries around 1,000,000 distinct CDR3 sequences, under 30% recorded once. These data were also reused for a study on T cells of mothers and their children.

The sequencing sample was made of blood. All receptors come from a girl aged 2 to 10 in good health.

Concerning this clonotype: Sequence at one end of the junction differs from germline and may be a read error. The chain combines TRBV6-6 with TRBJ2-7; D ambiguous. The CDR3 totals 11 residues. Germline CDR1 MNHNY, CDR2 SVGAGI (reference sequence). CDR3 DNA: TGTGCCCGCAGTTACTCGAATGAGCACTTCTTC. Residues: CARSYSNEHFF.

This rearrangement joins TRBV4-2 to TRBJ2-5, with TRBD2 matching over 9 bases. The tail of the sequence fits TRBJ2-7 better, so the J call may be wrong. The CDR3 runs 17 residues. The germline V gene has CDR1 LGHNA and CDR2 YNFKEQ. The CDR3 protein is CASSQVGGGGDPYEQYF. CDR3 in DNA: TGTGCCAGCAGCCAAGTTGGTGGCGGGGGGGATCCCTACGAGCAGTACTTC.

The sample holds a few counts of this clonotype. This chain links TRBV28 with TRBJ2-1; 12 bases map to TRBD2. Germline V CDR1 and CDR2: MDHEN, SYDVKM. The CDR3 spans 19 residues. The ends lost 5 bases at V and 0 bases at J; junction bases unmatched: 11. DNA for the CDR3: TGTGCCAGCAGTACTAGGGGACTAGCGGGCCCTAGCTCCTACAATGAGCAGTTCTTC. This sequence encodes CASSTRGLAGPSSYNEQFF.

This clonotype has just a few counts. The rearrangement uses TRBV18 and TRBJ2-1; D might be TRBD2 (5 bases). The better agreement between TRBJ2-7 and the DNA end casts doubt on the J call. Germline lookup yields CDR1 KGHSH and CDR2 LQKENI. The CDR3 runs to 17 residues. The CDR3 loop reads CASSPSGYGSPHLEQYF. The CDR3 coding sequence is TGTGCCAGCTCACCCTCAGGTTATGGGAGCCCCCATCTCGAGCAGTACTTC.

This clonotype was counted between two and nine times. This chain connects TRBV28 to TRBJ1-2; D gene unclear. Germline values: CDR1 MDHEN, CDR2 SYDVKM. Between the trimmed V and J ends, which lost 3 bases and 0 bases, there was a span of 14 bases. The CDR3 contains 16 residues. In DNA form, the CDR3 reads TGTGCCAGCAGTTTGGCAAGGGAGGTGCCTAACTATGGCTACACCTTC. Protein sequence: CASSLAREVPNYGYTF.

This clonotype was seen repeatedly, ten times or more. This sequence joins TRBV7-6 and TRBJ2-2; D tentatively reads TRBD1 or TRBD2 (5 bases each). This CDR3 contains 15 residues. Trimming shortened V by 4 bases and J by 1 base, and 10 bases separated the two germline ends. Per germline, CDR1 SGHVS and CDR2 FNYEAQ. This CDR3 reads CASSWDGLNTGELFF. The CDR3 DNA sequence: TGTGCCAGCAGCTGGGACGGCTTGAACACCGGGGAGCTGTTTTTT.

This clonotype has only a few counts. The rearrangement uses TRBV9 and TRBJ2-5; no clear D gene. The CDR3 loop spans 13 amino acids. V was clipped by 0 bases and J by 5 bases, with 8 bases between them. Germline lookup yields CDR1 SGDLS and CDR2 YYNGEE. This chain's CDR3 is CASSVDIAETQYF. CDR3 sequence (DNA): TGTGCCAGCAGCGTAGATATCGCGGAGACCCAGTACTTC.

As concerns this clonotype: Compared with germline, one end of the junction differs, possibly owing to a read error. The chain links TRBV7-9 to TRBJ1-2; 7 bases match TRBD1. CDR3 size: 15 residues. Germline CDR1 SEHNR, CDR2 FQNEAQ (reference sequence). The CDR3 nucleotides are TGTGCCGGCAGCCCACCGAACAGGGGTCACAATGGCTACACCTTC. It codes for CAGSPPNRGHNGYTF.

The chain employs TRBV14 and TRBJ2-7; tentatively, D is TRBD1 (6 bases). With 4 bases removed from V and 5 bases from J, the gap between germline ends came to 15 bases. The CDR3 loop spans 14 amino acids. CDR1 and CDR2 (germline): SGHDN, FVKESK. Here the CDR3 DNA reads TGTGCCAGCAGCCTCGGACAGTTTCTCAACGAGCAGTACTTC. It yields the protein CASSLGQFLNEQYF.

This clonotype turned up a few times. The chain carries TRBV7-9 and TRBJ2-5; 7 bases align to TRBD2. The J call could be wrong; TRBJ2-1 is a better fit for the DNA end. The CDR3 contains 13 residues. Looked up from germline, CDR1 is SEHNR and CDR2 is FQNEAQ (reference sequence). The CDR3 DNA follows: TGTGCCAGCAGCTTGCGGGAGTGGGGTGAGCAGTTCTTC. Protein product: CASSLREWGEQFF.

This chain joins TRBV20-1 and TRBJ2-5, with D uncertain. This CDR3 has 12 residues. Germline assignment: CDR1 DFQATT and CDR2 SNEGSKA (reference sequence). The germline V and J ends were trimmed by 7 bases and 3 bases, with 12 bases remaining between them. The CDR3 DNA reads TGCAGTGTAAACAGTCAAGAAGAGACCCAGTACTTC. Residues: CSVNSQEETQYF.

The rearrangement links TRBV27 to TRBJ2-3; D call uncertain. In germline, CDR1 is MNHEY, CDR2 SMNVEV (reference sequence). Trimming stripped 3 bases from V and 2 bases from J, with 12 bases between. This CDR3 has 15 amino acids. CDR3: CASSLNRVVTDTQYF. The CDR3 coding sequence is TGTGCCAGCAGTTTGAATCGTGTTGTCACAGATACGCAGTATTTT.

The chain uses TRBV13 and TRBJ1-2; TRBD1 might be the D (5 bases). V lost 1 base and J 5 bases, leaving 14 bases between the germline ends. This CDR3 has 15 residues. From germline, CDR1 is PRHDT and CDR2 FYEKMQ (reference sequence). This chain's CDR3 is CASSLVAREVYGYTF. For the CDR3, the DNA is TGTGCCAGCAGCTTAGTAGCCAGGGAAGTATATGGCTACACCTTC. The entire variable domain, with the rest obtained from reference TRBV13 and TRBJ1-2, is as follows: AAGVIQSPRHLIKEKRETATLKCYPIPRHDTVYWYQQGPGQDPQFLISFYEKMQSDKGSIPDRFSAQQFSDYHSELNMSSLELGDSALYFCASSLVAREVYGYTFGSGTRLTVV.

The rearrangement joins TRBV6-1 to TRBJ2-1; 9 bases line up with TRBD2. CDR1 MNHNS and CDR2 SASEGT come from the germline V gene. The CDR3 contains 15 residues. J was trimmed by 6 bases and V by 1 base; bases with no gene match: 4. CDR3: CASSEDGTSTNEQFF. CDR3 nucleotides: TGTGCCAGCAGTGAAGATGGGACTAGCACCAATGAGCAGTTCTTC.

This chain joins TRBV7-2 and TRBJ1-2; D is ambiguous. From germline, CDR1 is SGHTA and CDR2 FQGNSA. V lost 3 bases and J lost 4, with 15 bases in between. The CDR3 totals 15 residues. Here the CDR3 DNA reads TGTGCCAGCAGCTTGGGTGCGTTGGGAGGCTATGGCTACACCTTC. Amino acid sequence: CASSLGALGGYGYTF.

This clonotype was detected only a few times. The rearrangement uses TRBV9 and TRBJ2-2; the D is unclear. Trimming removed 1 base at V and 3 bases at J, with 4 bases between. The CDR3 length is 13 residues. Germline CDR1 reads SGDLS; CDR2 reads YYNGEE. CDR3 protein: CASSVPYTGELFF. CDR3 in DNA: TGTGCCAGCAGCGTACCCTACACCGGGGAGCTGTTTTTT.

The CDR3 sequence: CASSETPGLGRNEQYF. DNA for the CDR3: TGTGCCAGCAGTGAAACTCCGGGACTAGGGCGCAACGAGCAGTACTTC. The chain recombines TRBV6-1 with TRBJ2-7; 8 nucleotides line up with TRBD2. Trimming cost V 2 bases and J 5 bases; bases outside gene matches: 11. There are 16 residues in the CDR3. In germline, CDR1 is MNHNS, CDR2 SASEGT.

CDR3 DNA: TGTGCCAGCGGGGTCTTACCATTAAATTCACCCCTCCACTTT. Translating gives CASGVLPLNSPLHF. The chain combines TRBV27 with TRBJ1-6; D is uncertain. The germline gives CDR1 MNHEY, CDR2 SMNVEV (reference sequence). The CDR3 contains 14 residues. Trimming pared 8 bases from V and 7 bases from J, leaving 15 bases between.